The source of this TCR beta chain is a study of prognosis after radiotherapy for stage I lung cancer. Findings and limits, study-wide: The study left the tumor specificity of the expanded TCR clones undetermined.

Trimming removed 3 bases from V and 2 bases from J; junction bases left unmatched: 4. Germline values: CDR1 SGHAT, CDR2 FQNNGV. There are 15 residues in the CDR3. From genomic DNA, two-round multiplex PCR was used to amplify TCR beta CDR3. During first-round PCR, primers specific to each TRBV and TRBJ gene were used. TCRdb ran MiXCR on the multiplex PCR reads and lists one entry per CDR3 protein. The table shows 11,000 to 15,000 distinct CDR3 sequences, with about 60% occurring only once. Concerning this clonotype: What it binds is not known.

V is TRBV11-2 and J is TRBJ2-3; 8 nucleotides line up with TRBD1. This clonotype originated in a donor of 50 years or more with non-small cell lung cancer. This specimen consisted of PBMCs, obtained before or after stereotactic body radiation therapy (not recorded which). The CDR3 bases are TGTGCCAGCAGCTTGCGACAGGGGAACACAGATACGCAGTATTTT. Translated, it gives CASSLRQGNTDTQYF.